This T cell receptor (beta chain) originates from a study of blood T cells in healthy people across ages. Study-wide results and caveats: Roughly linearly, TCR beta diversity per million T cells fell as age increased.

Through a sample-barcoded 5' primer and a J-beta primer mix, a second PCR was run for about 6 to 11 cycles. TCRdb independently ran MiXCR on the 5' RACE reads; one entry per CDR3 protein. The table includes approximately 1,000,000 distinct CDR3 sequences, around two fifths detected once. The J segment lost 7 bases and the V segment lost 2 bases, leaving 7 bases of the junction unmatched. The CDR3 sequence is 15 residues long. Worth noting for this clonotype: Antigen specificity is unknown.

The sequenced sample was blood. V is TRBV12-3 or TRBV12-4 and J is TRBJ2-1; 8 nucleotides agree with TRBD1. The receptor's source is a man aged 18 to 30 in good health. DNA of the CDR3: TGTGCCAGCAGTTTAATCCAGGGGGCTAGTAATGAGCAGTTCTTC. It translates to CASSLIQGASNEQFF.